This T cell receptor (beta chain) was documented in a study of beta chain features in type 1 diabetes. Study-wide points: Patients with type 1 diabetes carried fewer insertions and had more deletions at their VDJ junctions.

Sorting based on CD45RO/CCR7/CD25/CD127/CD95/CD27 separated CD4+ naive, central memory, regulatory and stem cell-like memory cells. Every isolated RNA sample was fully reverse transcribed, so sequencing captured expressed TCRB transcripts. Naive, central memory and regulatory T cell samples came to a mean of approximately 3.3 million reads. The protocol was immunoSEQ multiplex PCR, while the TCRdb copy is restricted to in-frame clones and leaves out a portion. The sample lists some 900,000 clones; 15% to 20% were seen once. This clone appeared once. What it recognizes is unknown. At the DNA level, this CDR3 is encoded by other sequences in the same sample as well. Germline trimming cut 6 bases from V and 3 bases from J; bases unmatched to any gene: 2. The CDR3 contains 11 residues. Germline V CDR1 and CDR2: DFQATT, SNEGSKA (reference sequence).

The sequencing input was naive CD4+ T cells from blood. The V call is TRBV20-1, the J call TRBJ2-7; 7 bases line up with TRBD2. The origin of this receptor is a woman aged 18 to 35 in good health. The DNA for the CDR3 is TGCAGTGCCAGCGGGGTCTACGAGCAGTACTTC. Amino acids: CSASGVYEQYF.